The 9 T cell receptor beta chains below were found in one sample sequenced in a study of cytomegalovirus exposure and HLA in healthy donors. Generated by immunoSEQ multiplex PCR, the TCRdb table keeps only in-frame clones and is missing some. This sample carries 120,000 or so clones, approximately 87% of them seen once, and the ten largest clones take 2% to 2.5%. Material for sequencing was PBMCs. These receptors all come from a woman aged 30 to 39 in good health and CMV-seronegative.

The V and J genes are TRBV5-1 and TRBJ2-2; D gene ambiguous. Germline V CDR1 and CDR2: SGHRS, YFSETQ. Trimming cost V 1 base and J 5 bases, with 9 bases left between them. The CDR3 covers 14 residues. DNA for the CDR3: TGCGCCAGCAGCTTGTTACAGCCAACCGGGGAGCTGTTTTTT. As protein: CASSLLQPTGELFF.

CDR3 nucleotides: TGCGCCAGCAGCCAAGGGACACAGGAGACCCAGTACTTC. It is translated as CASSQGTQETQYF. The V call is TRBV4-3, the J call TRBJ2-5, with D maybe TRBD1 (5 bases). V lost 1 base and J lost 5, with 8 bases in between. From germline, CDR1 is LGHNA and CDR2 YSLEER. The CDR3 sequence is 13 residues long.

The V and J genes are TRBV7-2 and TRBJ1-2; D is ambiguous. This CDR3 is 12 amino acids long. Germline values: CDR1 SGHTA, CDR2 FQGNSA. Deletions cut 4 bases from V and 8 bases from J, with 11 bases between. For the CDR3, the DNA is TGTGCCAGCAGCTCCCGCGGGGTAGGCTACACCTTC. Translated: CASSSRGVGYTF.

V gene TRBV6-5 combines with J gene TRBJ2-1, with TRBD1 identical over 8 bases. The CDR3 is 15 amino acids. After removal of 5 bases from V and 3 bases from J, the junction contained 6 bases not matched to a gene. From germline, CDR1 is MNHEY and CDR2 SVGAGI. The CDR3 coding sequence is TGTGCCAGCAGTCACCGGGACAGGCTCTACAATGAGCAGTTCTTC. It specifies CASSHRDRLYNEQFF.

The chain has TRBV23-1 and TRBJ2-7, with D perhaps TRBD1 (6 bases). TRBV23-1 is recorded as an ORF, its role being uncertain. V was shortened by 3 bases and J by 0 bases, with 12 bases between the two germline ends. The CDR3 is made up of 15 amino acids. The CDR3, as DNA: TGCGCCAGCAGTCATCACGACAGGCCCTCCTACGAGCAGTACTTC. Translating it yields CASSHHDRPSYEQYF.

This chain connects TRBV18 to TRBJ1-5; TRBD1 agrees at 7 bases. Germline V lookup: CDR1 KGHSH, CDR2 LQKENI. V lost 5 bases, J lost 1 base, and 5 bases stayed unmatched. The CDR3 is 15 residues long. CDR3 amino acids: CASSKGAGSNQPQHF. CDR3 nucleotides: TGTGCCAGCTCAAAGGGGGCTGGAAGCAATCAGCCCCAGCATTTT.

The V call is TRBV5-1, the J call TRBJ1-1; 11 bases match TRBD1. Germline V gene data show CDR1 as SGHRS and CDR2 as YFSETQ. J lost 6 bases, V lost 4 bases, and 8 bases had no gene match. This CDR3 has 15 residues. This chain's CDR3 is CASSTGTGGVAEAFF. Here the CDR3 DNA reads TGCGCCAGCAGCACCGGGACAGGGGGGGTTGCTGAAGCTTTCTTT.

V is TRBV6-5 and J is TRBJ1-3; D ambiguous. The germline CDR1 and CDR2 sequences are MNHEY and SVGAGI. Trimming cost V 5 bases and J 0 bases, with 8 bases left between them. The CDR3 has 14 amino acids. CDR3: CASSQTGSGNTIYF. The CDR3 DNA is TGTGCCAGCAGTCAGACGGGCTCTGGAAACACCATATATTTT.

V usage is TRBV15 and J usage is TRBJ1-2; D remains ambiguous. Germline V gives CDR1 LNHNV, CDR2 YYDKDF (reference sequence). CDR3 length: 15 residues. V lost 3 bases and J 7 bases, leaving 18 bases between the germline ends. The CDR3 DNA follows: TGTGCCACCAGCAGTTCGACGGGAAAGATTGGTGGCTACACCTTC. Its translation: CATSSSTGKIGGYTF. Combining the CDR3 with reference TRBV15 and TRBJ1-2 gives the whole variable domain DAMVIQNPRYQVTQFGKPVTLSCSQTLNHNVMYWYQQKSSQAPKLLFHYYDKDFNNEADTPDNFQSRRPNTSFCFLDIRSPGLGDTAMYLCATSSSTGKIGGYTFGSGTRLTVV.